These 9 T cell receptor beta chains came from one sample sequenced in a study of radiation and T cells in renal cell carcinoma. Treatment noted: 15 Gy SBRT to primary tumor, nephrectomy 4 weeks later. This table comes from immunoSEQ multiplex PCR, and its TCRdb copy is limited to in-frame clones, with some not included. The sample contains 7,000 to 9,500 clones, roughly 55% of which appear only once. The sequences come from tumor tissue, collected from a patient whose treatment included radiotherapy and nephrectomy. The source of these receptors is a man aged 55-75 years with renal cell carcinoma.

This clone was seen more than once but under ten times. The genes are TRBV7-2 and TRBJ2-7, with TRBD1 identical over 7 bases. CDR1 and CDR2 (germline): SGHTA, FQGNSA. The CDR3 is 13 amino acids. Losses at the gene ends were 4 bases for V and 6 bases for J; bases not matched to a gene: 6. The DNA of the CDR3 is TGTGCCAGCAGCTCGCGACAGGGATCCGAGCAGTACTTC. Translating gives CASSSRQGSEQYF.

The chain recombines TRBV6-6 with TRBJ1-6; the D is unclear. The CDR3 covers 13 residues. Germline CDR1 MNHNY, CDR2 SVGAGI (reference sequence). Trimming shortened V by 5 bases and J by 10 bases, and 12 bases separated the two germline ends. CDR3 amino acids: CASSPQGYSPLHF. The DNA for the CDR3 is TGTGCCAGCAGTCCTCAAGGGTACTCACCCCTCCACTTT.

This clone showed up just a few times. V gene TRBV6-6 combines with J gene TRBJ1-5; D uncertain. This CDR3 region has 12 residues. Deletions cut 6 bases from V and 4 bases from J, with 7 bases between. From germline, CDR1 is MNHNY and CDR2 SVGAGI (reference sequence). The DNA of the CDR3 is TGTGCCAGCAGCCTTGATAATCAGCCCCAGCATTTT. It yields the protein CASSLDNQPQHF.

This sequence joins TRBV28 and TRBJ1-1; no clear D. Germline V lookup: CDR1 MDHEN, CDR2 SYDVKM. This CDR3 has 12 residues. V lost 5 bases and J 3 bases, leaving 7 bases between the germline ends. Written as DNA, the CDR3 is TGTGCCAGCAGTCCCGGGGACACTGAAGCTTTCTTT. It specifies CASSPGDTEAFF. Combining the CDR3 with reference TRBV28 and TRBJ1-1 gives the whole variable domain DVKVTQSSRYLVKRTGEKVFLECVQDMDHENMFWYRQDPGLGLRLIYFSYDVKMKEKGDIPEGYSVSREKKERFSLILESASTNQTSMYLCASSPGDTEAFFGQGTRLTVV.

This clone showed up just a few times. The V call is TRBV7-8, the J call TRBJ2-7; TRBD2 aligns across 7 bases. Germline CDR1 is SGHVS and CDR2 is FQNEAQ. This CDR3 is built from 14 residues. V lost 1 base and J lost 3; bases outside the gene matches: 3. In nucleotides, the CDR3 is TGTGCCAGCAGCTTAGGTCTAGCGGTCTACGAGCAGTACTTC. It translates to CASSLGLAVYEQYF.

The chain has TRBV7-6 and TRBJ1-5, with 7 bases aligning to TRBD1. CDR3 size: 16 residues. The junction had 14 bases not matched to a gene; V was cut back by 8 bases and J by 4 bases. The germline CDR1 and CDR2 sequences are SGHVS and FNYEAQ. The CDR3 nucleotides read TGTGCCAGCGGCGTGGGAGAGACAGGGTGTAATCAGCCCCAGCATTTT. This sequence encodes CASGVGETGCNQPQHF. Combining the CDR3 with reference TRBV7-6 and TRBJ1-5 gives the whole variable domain GAGVSQSPRYKVTKRGQDVALRCDPISGHVSLYWYRQALGQGPEFLTYFNYEAQQDKSGLPNDRFSAERPEGSISTLTIQRTEQRDSAMYRCASGVGETGCNQPQHFGDGTRLSIL.

In its sample, this clone is medium-sized. This chain uses TRBV5-1 with TRBJ2-1, with D tentatively TRBD2 (5 bases). The V gene's germline CDR1 is SGHRS and CDR2 YFSETQ. The CDR3 consists of 16 residues. Trimming cost V 4 bases and J 9 bases, with 23 bases left between them. Here the CDR3 reads CASSPGGLAGGTEQFF. CDR3 in DNA: TGCGCCAGCAGCCCAGGCGGGCTAGCTGGCGGTACTGAGCAGTTCTTC.

This chain joins TRBV10-3 and TRBJ1-3, with D unclear. Germline CDR1 and CDR2: ENHRY and SYGVKD. The V end was cut by 7 bases, the J end by 2 bases, with 9 bases between. The CDR3 length is 13 residues. This chain's CDR3 is CAITLGTGNTIYF. The CDR3 nucleotides are TGTGCCATCACCCTGGGCACTGGAAACACCATATATTTT.

This clone has a handful of counts. The rearrangement joins TRBV11-2 to TRBJ1-1; a weak D match, TRBD1 (6 bases). The CDR3 has 14 amino acids. The germline gives CDR1 SGHAT, CDR2 FQNNGV. Trimming took 7 bases from V and 1 from J, leaving 13 bases between them. The CDR3 spells CASTDQTGNTEAFF. The CDR3 bases are TGTGCCAGCACGGACCAGACAGGGAACACTGAAGCTTTCTTT.